This T cell receptor beta chain was identified during a study of metastatic and nonmetastatic thyroid tumors. On the study more broadly: Both malignant and benign thyroid patients supplied peripheral blood and tumor or nodule tissue samples, across which the repertoires of these patients were then compared.

Patients had received no treatment of any kind before thyroid surgery. In its sample, this clone was seen many times. Per the authors' pipeline: CDR3 differences across clinicopathological groups were used to build a distant-metastasis classifier for papillary thyroid cancer. TCRdb called clones again from the PCR reads with MiXCR. The V and J calls shown here were made by TCRdb, not taken from the authors' results. The sample holds around 40,000 clones; about a sixth are singletons and the top ten take roughly 6.2%. CDR3 length equals 14 residues. Germline V gene sequence: CDR1 WSHSY, CDR2 SAAADI. V was shortened by 2 bases and J by 2 bases, with 10 bases between the two germline ends.

The clonotype comes from a male donor with papillary thyroid cancer or a benign thyroid nodule (not recorded which). Some clones in this sample may be carry-over from other donors' samples. Sequencing used blood. The chain couples TRBV10-2 to TRBJ2-7; D perhaps matches TRBD1 (6 bases). The CDR3 region is CASSEPGDPYEQYF. CDR3 DNA: TGCGCCAGCAGTGAGCCAGGGGATCCCTACGAGCAGTACTTC.